The 21 T cell receptor beta chains given below trace back to one sample, sequenced in a study of shared clonotypes between healthy human individuals. The assay was immunoSEQ multiplex PCR, and TCRdb's table has in-frame clones only and misses some. In the table there are about half a million clones, 70% to 80% of which are singletons. Material for sequencing was PBMCs. These TCRs come from a woman in her thirties or forties in good health. Some clones in this sample may be carry-over from other donors' samples.

The V gene is TRBV5-1, the J gene TRBJ2-5; D may correspond to TRBD1 or TRBD2 (5 bases each). V was pared by 4 bases and J by 4 bases, with 20 bases between. CDR3 length: 16 amino acids. Germline values: CDR1 SGHRS, CDR2 YFSETQ. Here the CDR3 DNA reads TGCGCCAGCAGCCCCCTTGTAGGGGACGGGACAGAGACCCAGTACTTC. The encoded protein is CASSPLVGDGTETQYF.

The chain joins TRBV25-1 to TRBJ2-3; TRBD2 agrees at 9 bases. Germline V gene data show CDR1 as MGHDK and CDR2 as SYGVNS. J was trimmed by 1 base and V by 4 bases; bases with no gene match: 6. The CDR3 is made up of 16 amino acids. CDR3 protein: CASSARLAARTDTQYF. The CDR3 nucleotides read TGTGCCAGCAGTGCCCGACTAGCGGCCCGCACAGATACGCAGTATTTT.

V and J are TRBV15 and TRBJ2-7; 8 positions agree with TRBD1. Germline V gives CDR1 LNHNV, CDR2 YYDKDF (reference sequence). J lost 7 bases, V lost 6 bases, and 11 bases had no gene match. The CDR3 is 14 amino acids. CDR3 nucleotide sequence: TGTGCCACCAGTCATACTAGACAGGGGAGGGAGCAGTACTTC. Protein: CATSHTRQGREQYF.

The rearrangement joins TRBV28 to TRBJ1-2; D is possibly TRBD1 (5 bases). The germline V gene encodes CDR1 MDHEN and CDR2 SYDVKM. V was shortened by 2 bases and J by 4 bases, with 17 bases between the two germline ends. The CDR3 has 16 residues. The CDR3 coding sequence is TGTGCCAGCAGTTTAATCGGGGCCCCCGAGGGCTATGGCTACACCTTC. It is translated as CASSLIGAPEGYGYTF.

V is TRBV15 and J is TRBJ2-5; D is perhaps TRBD1 (5 bases). With 1 base removed from V and 3 bases from J, the gap between germline ends came to 18 bases. The CDR3 sequence is 17 residues long. Germline values: CDR1 LNHNV, CDR2 YYDKDF (reference sequence). In DNA, the CDR3 is TGTGCCACCAGCAGAGGGATGGGCAGGGCAGTAGAAGAGACCCAGTACTTC. This translates into CATSRGMGRAVEETQYF.

This sequence joins TRBV9 and TRBJ2-7; TRBD2 is a possible D gene (6 bases). In germline, CDR1 is SGDLS, CDR2 YYNGEE. The CDR3 runs 16 residues. V gave up 0 bases and J gave up 7 bases, with 20 bases separating them. The CDR3 region is CASSVEATPTGGEQYF. The DNA of the CDR3 is TGTGCCAGCAGCGTAGAAGCGACTCCTACAGGAGGGGAGCAGTACTTC.

This clone was recorded many times. The rearrangement links TRBV5-6 to TRBJ1-2; D remains ambiguous. Germline V lookup: CDR1 SGHDT, CDR2 YYEEEE. There are 13 residues in the CDR3. V lost 4 bases and J 0 bases, leaving 7 bases between the germline ends. CDR3 bases: TGTGCCAGCAGCCAGAGTACTAACTATGGCTACACCTTC. Translation gives CASSQSTNYGYTF.

The chain recombines TRBV7-9 with TRBJ1-2; D remains unclear. Trimming shortened V by 4 bases and J by 2 bases, and 5 bases separated the two germline ends. From germline, CDR1 is SEHNR and CDR2 FQNEAQ (reference sequence). The CDR3 runs 12 residues. This CDR3 reads CASSSENYGYTF. CDR3 coding DNA: TGTGCCAGCAGCTCAGAGAACTATGGCTACACCTTC.

This sequence joins TRBV7-2 and TRBJ2-7; D is unclear. This CDR3 is 10 amino acids long. With 3 bases removed from V and 6 bases from J, the gap between germline ends came to 3 bases. Germline values: CDR1 SGHTA, CDR2 FQGNSA. The CDR3 sequence is CASSFGEQYF. The CDR3 coding sequence is TGTGCCAGCAGCTTCGGCGAGCAGTACTTC.

This clone occurred once. The V and J genes are TRBV2 and TRBJ2-3, with 7 bases fitting TRBD2. The germline V gene has CDR1 SNHLY and CDR2 FYNNEI. V dropped 6 bases and J dropped 6; count of bases not matched to a gene: 6. The CDR3 is 13 residues long. CDR3 loop: CASRGGRRDTQYF. The CDR3 coding sequence is TGTGCCAGCAGGGGCGGGAGAAGGGATACGCAGTATTTT. Drawing the rest from reference TRBV2 and TRBJ2-3, the complete variable domain is EPEVTQTPSHQVTQMGQEVILRCVPISNHLYFYWYRQILGQKVEFLVSFYNNEISEKSEIFDDQFSVERPDGSNFTLKIRSTKLEDSAMYFCASRGGRRDTQYFGPGTRLTVL.

The J gene is TRBJ2-7, the V gene TRBV30; D unclear. Germline CDR1 reads GTSNPN; CDR2 reads SVGIG (reference sequence). Trimming removed 0 bases at V and 0 bases at J, with 6 bases between. This CDR3 is 13 amino acids long. The CDR3 protein is CAWSVGISYEQYF. CDR3 nucleotides: TGTGCCTGGAGTGTAGGCATCTCCTACGAGCAGTACTTC.

This clone has more than one count but fewer than ten. The chain couples TRBV14 to TRBJ2-1; TRBD2 aligns across 7 bases. With V trimmed by 1 base and J by 2 bases, 5 bases remained unmatched. The length of the CDR3 is 16 residues. From germline, CDR1 is SGHDN and CDR2 FVKESK. The CDR3: CASSQVWLAAYNEQFF. Here the CDR3 DNA reads TGTGCCAGCAGCCAAGTGTGGCTAGCGGCCTACAATGAGCAGTTCTTC. Full variable domain (missing parts from reference TRBV14 and TRBJ2-1): EAGVTQFPSHSVIEKGQTVTLRCDPISGHDNLYWYRRVMGKEIKFLLHFVKESKQDESGMPNNRFLAERTGGTYSTLKVQPAELEDSGVYFCASSQVWLAAYNEQFFGPGTRLTVL.

The chain carries TRBV28 and TRBJ2-1; 8 positions agree with TRBD2. This CDR3 region has 19 residues. V was clipped by 0 bases and J by 4 bases; unmatched bases: 14. The germline CDR1 and CDR2 sequences are MDHEN and SYDVKM. CDR3 in amino acids: CASSLWSGGEGGPYNEQFF. CDR3 coding DNA: TGTGCCAGCAGTTTATGGTCGGGAGGGGAAGGTGGCCCTTACAATGAGCAGTTCTTC.

This sequence joins TRBV4-2 and TRBJ2-5, with TRBD2 identical over 9 bases. V was pared by 0 bases and J by 4 bases, with 3 bases of the junction left unmatched. Looked up from germline, CDR1 is LGHNA and CDR2 is YNFKEQ. The CDR3 is 15 amino acids. This CDR3 is CASSQEREGVETQYF. Here the CDR3 DNA reads TGTGCCAGCAGCCAAGAGCGGGAGGGAGTAGAGACCCAGTACTTC.

The CDR3 nucleotides are TGTGCCAGCAGGACGACAGACCGTACCTACAATGAGCAGTTCTTC. Translating it yields CASRTTDRTYNEQFF. The J gene is TRBJ2-1, the V gene TRBV5-6; possibly TRBD1 for D (5 bases). CDR3 length: 15 residues. V was pared by 5 bases and J by 2 bases, with 14 bases between. Germline-derived CDR1 and CDR2 are SGHDT and YYEEEE.

The chain employs TRBV10-1 and TRBJ2-7, with D perhaps assigned TRBD1 or TRBD2 (5 bases each). The CDR3 covers 14 residues. With 0 bases removed from V and 3 bases from J, the gap between germline ends came to 9 bases. Germline CDR1 reads WNHNN; CDR2 reads SYGVQD (reference sequence). The CDR3 nucleotides read TGCGCCAGCAGTGAGTCGGGGACCCACTACGAGCAGTACTTC. Amino acids: CASSESGTHYEQYF.

This sequence joins TRBV7-2 and TRBJ2-3, with no clear D. CDR3 length: 12 amino acids. Germline V gives CDR1 SGHTA, CDR2 FQGNSA. V was cut by 1 base and J by 8 bases, with 7 bases left in between. The CDR3 region has the DNA TGTGCCAGCAGCTTAGATCTGGGTACGCAGTATTTT. Translating gives CASSLDLGTQYF.

The CDR3 sequence is CASSVDSGATYNEQFF. The DNA of the CDR3 is TGTGCCAGCAGCGTAGATTCGGGGGCCACGTACAATGAGCAGTTCTTC. The genes are TRBV9 and TRBJ2-1; D is tentatively TRBD1 or TRBD2 (6 bases each). Germline V CDR1 and CDR2: SGDLS, YYNGEE. The CDR3 runs 16 residues. V gave up 0 bases and J gave up 4 bases, with 14 bases separating them.

The chain uses TRBV7-9 and TRBJ2-5, with a possible D match to TRBD1 (6 bases). The V end lost 5 bases, the J end lost 5 bases, and 15 bases lay between the germline ends. CDR1 is SEHNR and CDR2 is FQNEAQ in the germline V gene (reference sequence). The CDR3 has 14 amino acids. CDR3 DNA: TGTGCCAGCAGCACGACAGGTACTTGGGAGACCCAGTACTTC. It yields the protein CASSTTGTWETQYF.

The rearrangement uses TRBV5-1 and TRBJ2-7; either TRBD1 or TRBD2 may fit D (5 bases each). The CDR3 is 14 residues long. Germline V gene lookup returns CDR1 SGHRS and CDR2 YFSETQ. The V end was cut by 2 bases, the J end by 2 bases, with 11 bases between. The CDR3 region is CASSFTRDAYEQYF. CDR3 nucleotides: TGCGCCAGCAGCTTCACCAGGGACGCCTACGAGCAGTACTTC.

The V gene is TRBV30, the J gene TRBJ1-3; no clear D gene. The ends were cut back, 4 bases at V and 0 bases at J, with 4 bases in the middle. Per germline, CDR1 GTSNPN and CDR2 SVGIG (reference sequence). CDR3 length: 12 amino acids. The CDR3 DNA sequence: TGTGCCTGGACAGTCTCTGGAAACACCATATATTTT. Amino acids: CAWTVSGNTIYF.